This T cell receptor (beta chain) was profiled in a study of blood T cell repertoires in COVID-19. At the level of the study: COVID-19 samples collected from the United States, Italy and Spain covered acute and convalescent phases. Sample material is recorded as cDNA or gDNA derived from T cells, B-cell-depleted T cells, or PBMCs.

After removal of 4 bases from V and 2 bases from J, the junction contained 7 bases not matched to a gene. This CDR3 has 16 residues. From germline, CDR1 is MDHEN and CDR2 SYDVKM. Sequenced by immunoSEQ multiplex PCR; TCRdb stores in-frame clones only, minus some. The sample contains about 190,000 clones, about four fifths of which appear only once. Adults between roughly 18 and 89 years of age took part from 20 to 25 US areas. Participants were placed into cohorts based on the clinical history they reported. The chain couples TRBV28 to TRBJ2-3; 9 bases align to TRBD2. The sequence was collected from a woman in her thirties who had recovered from COVID-19. Sequencing input: PBMCs or T cells enriched from blood (not recorded which). CDR3: CASSSFSGGLTDTQYF. The CDR3 DNA is TGTGCCAGCAGTTCCTTTAGCGGGGGACTCACAGATACGCAGTATTTT. Complete variable domain (other parts from reference TRBV28 and TRBJ2-3): DVKVTQSSRYLVKRTGEKVFLECVQDMDHENMFWYRQDPGLGLRLIYFSYDVKMKEKGDIPEGYSVSREKKERFSLILESASTNQTSMYLCASSSFSGGLTDTQYFGPGTRLTVL.